In its sample, the clone carrying this T cell receptor (beta chain) was seen once. Clones were sequenced by immunoSEQ multiplex PCR, and TCRdb holds only the in-frame ones, with some missing. The table includes about 41,000 clones, roughly nine tenths detected once. This specimen belongs to a study of T cell changes during pregnancy in multiple sclerosis. The V end was cut by 5 bases, the J end by 3 bases, with 8 bases between. The CDR3 spans 13 residues. Germline V gene sequence: CDR1 SGHTA, CDR2 FQGNSA. The sequence was collected from a female donor with multiple sclerosis, enrolled in a pregnancy study. This sequence joins TRBV7-2 and TRBJ2-1, with D possibly being TRBD2 (5 bases). Sequencing was performed on CD4+ T cells from peripheral blood mononuclear cells, taken in the first trimester of pregnancy. CDR3 sequence reads: CASSVDYYNEQFF. CDR3 bases: TGTGCCAGCAGCGTTGACTACTACAATGAGCAGTTCTTC.